Listed here are 27 T cell receptor beta chains from one sample, sequenced in a study of beta chain features in type 1 diabetes. Investigators reverse transcribed all isolated RNA, so they sequenced expressed TCRB transcripts. Method: immunoSEQ multiplex PCR; TCRdb's copy keeps in-frame clones and lacks some. The data contain 130,000 to 150,000 clones, 40% to 60% of them singletons. Sequencing was performed on Tregs from blood. The origin of the receptors is a man between 18 and 35 years old in good health.

This chain links TRBV19 with TRBJ1-2, with D possibly matching TRBD1 (5 bases). Trimming removed 3 bases from V and 4 bases from J, with 24 bases in between. CDR1 and CDR2 (germline): LNHDA, SQIVND (reference sequence). This CDR3 comprises 18 residues. The CDR3 bases are TGTGCCAGTAGTATTACGGGTCGGAAAGGGGCCTATGGCTATGGCTACACCTTC. The encoded protein is CASSITGRKGAYGYGYTF.

This clone occurred once. V is TRBV4-1 and J is TRBJ2-3, with 11 bases lining up with TRBD2. Germline V CDR1 and CDR2: MGHRA, YSYEKL. V trimming: 3 bases; J trimming: 5 bases; junction bases outside the gene matches: 1. There are 14 residues in the CDR3. CDR3 sequence (DNA): TGCGCCAGCAGCCACGGGACTAGCGGAGATACGCAGTATTTT. Its translation: CASSHGTSGDTQYF.

V usage is TRBV12-5 and J usage is TRBJ2-5; no clear D gene. This CDR3 region has 17 residues. Germline V gene lookup returns CDR1 LGHNT and CDR2 FRNRAP. In DNA, the CDR3 is TGTGCCCTCTCCCTCCTCCCCCATACAAGGAGCCAAGAGACCCAGTACTTC. Translation: CALSLLPHTRSQETQYF.

The rearrangement uses TRBV7-2 and TRBJ2-4; 13 bases agree with TRBD2. V gave up 0 bases and J gave up 1 base; unmatched junction bases: 9. The CDR3 contains 20 residues. The germline CDR1 and CDR2 sequences are SGHTA and FQGNSA. This CDR3 reads CASSLAGLAGKSLAKNIQYF. The CDR3 DNA reads as TGTGCCAGCAGCTTAGCGGGACTAGCGGGAAAGTCTCTGGCCAAAAACATTCAGTACTTC. Full variable domain (outside the CDR3, taken from reference TRBV7-2 and TRBJ2-4): GAGVSQSPSNKVTEKGKDVELRCDPISGHTALYWYRQSLGQGLEFLIYFQGNSAPDKSGLPSDRFSAERTGGSVSTLTIQRTQQEDSAVYLCASSLAGLAGKSLAKNIQYFGAGTRLSVL.

V is TRBV6-5 and J is TRBJ2-7, with 10 bases fitting TRBD2. Germline V gives CDR1 MNHEY, CDR2 SVGAGI. The V gene end was trimmed by 6 bases and the J gene end by 2 bases; junction bases not matched to a gene: 7. This CDR3 contains 15 residues. The CDR3 DNA reads as TGTGCCAGCAGAAAAGTAGCGGGGGGCCCCTACGAGCAGTACTTC. It codes for CASRKVAGGPYEQYF.

The gene calls are TRBV30 and TRBJ2-7; 7 bases are a match to TRBD1. This CDR3 has 14 amino acids. The V and J ends lost 4 bases and 4 bases, in that order; junction bases with no gene match: 10. Germline V gene lookup returns CDR1 GTSNPN and CDR2 SVGIG (reference sequence). The DNA for the CDR3 is TGTGCCTGGAAAAGTACAGGGGCTGCGTACGAGCAGTACTTC. Amino acids: CAWKSTGAAYEQYF.

The gene calls are TRBV4-2 and TRBJ1-1, with 7 bases fitting TRBD1. The V gene's germline CDR1 is LGHNA and CDR2 YNFKEQ. The CDR3 extends over 14 amino acids. The J segment lost 10 bases and the V segment lost 2 bases, leaving 10 bases of the junction unmatched. In nucleotides, the CDR3 is TGTGCCAGCAGCCAACGGCGGAGGGGGCGGTCAGCTTTCTTT. Translating gives CASSQRRRGRSAFF.

The CDR3 DNA follows: TGTGCCAGCAGCTTGACAGGTCCCTACGAGCAGTACTTC. The encoded protein is CASSLTGPYEQYF. The rearrangement uses TRBV7-2 and TRBJ2-7; maybe TRBD1 (6 bases). The CDR3 totals 13 residues. Looked up from germline, CDR1 is SGHTA and CDR2 is FQGNSA. Trimming removed 3 bases at V and 2 bases at J, with 8 bases between.

A few counts support this clone. The CDR3 DNA follows: TGTGCCAGTAGTACCCGAGGGGAGCAGTTCTTC. As protein: CASSTRGEQFF. The genes are TRBV19 and TRBJ2-1; TRBD2 is a possible D gene (5 bases). The V end lost 4 bases, the J end lost 10 bases, and 8 bases lay between the germline ends. The CDR3 covers 11 residues. In germline, CDR1 is LNHDA, CDR2 SQIVND (reference sequence).

The genes are TRBV7-3 and TRBJ2-4, with TRBD1 as a possible D gene (6 bases). Looked up from germline, CDR1 is SGHTA and CDR2 is FQGTGA. The CDR3 is made up of 16 amino acids. V was clipped by 5 bases and J by 5 bases, with 19 bases between them. The CDR3 nucleotides are TGTGCCAGCAGCCCCTCGGCAGGGGCCGGAGAAAACATTCAGTACTTC. This translates into CASSPSAGAGENIQYF.

The chain couples TRBV7-2 to TRBJ2-5, with D maybe TRBD1 (7 bases). CDR1 SGHTA and CDR2 FQGNSA come from the germline V gene. The CDR3 covers 15 residues. With 4 bases removed from V and 3 bases from J, the gap between germline ends came to 15 bases. CDR3: CASSWRGPGEETQYF. As DNA, the CDR3 is TGTGCCAGCAGCTGGAGGGGGCCCGGAGAAGAGACCCAGTACTTC.

In this sample, this clone turned up a few times. This rearrangement joins TRBV7-9 to TRBJ1-6; possible D gene TRBD1, 6 bases. V lost 4 bases and J lost 6, with 7 bases in between. The CDR3 sequence is 13 residues long. Germline V gives CDR1 SEHNR, CDR2 FQNEAQ (reference sequence). The CDR3 loop reads CASSYRANSPLHF. In nucleotides, the CDR3 is TGTGCCAGCAGCTACAGGGCTAATTCACCCCTCCACTTT.

The chain couples TRBV7-7 to TRBJ1-6; D not certain. The V and J ends lost 5 bases and 0 bases respectively, with 5 bases between them. This CDR3 is built from 14 residues. The germline gives CDR1 SSHAT, CDR2 FNYEAQ (reference sequence). CDR3 protein: CASSPSSYNSPLHF. The CDR3 DNA follows: TGTGCCAGCAGCCCCAGCTCCTATAATTCACCCCTCCACTTT.

The chain is built from TRBV29-1 and TRBJ1-4; a weak D match, TRBD1 (5 bases). The CDR3 is made up of 13 amino acids. CDR1 and CDR2 (germline): SQVTM, ANQGSEA. Trimming took off 7 bases at V and 4 bases at J, with 13 bases between the two ends. CDR3 bases: TGCAGCGGCGGGGGGGGTCTTAATGAAAAACTGTTTTTT. This codes for CSGGGGLNEKLFF.

The gene calls are TRBV4-1 and TRBJ2-7, with no clear D. The CDR3 is made up of 13 amino acids. CDR1 is MGHRA, CDR2 YSYEKL, per germline. The V end lost 0 bases, the J end lost 4 bases, and 7 bases lay between the germline ends. The CDR3 reads CASSQDRAYEQYF. The CDR3 coding sequence is TGCGCCAGCAGCCAAGATCGCGCTTACGAGCAGTACTTC.

This chain links TRBV7-9 with TRBJ1-3, with D perhaps TRBD1 (6 bases). The CDR3 runs 18 residues. V lost 1 base and J 3 bases, leaving 19 bases between the germline ends. CDR1 is SEHNR, CDR2 FQNEAQ, per germline (reference sequence). The CDR3 sequence is CASSLERLQGSSGNTIYF. The CDR3 DNA reads TGTGCCAGCAGCTTAGAGAGACTACAGGGAAGCAGTGGAAACACCATATATTTT.

This clone was counted only a few times. This rearrangement joins TRBV5-4 to TRBJ2-3; 13 bases agree with TRBD2. Germline V gene lookup returns CDR1 SGHNT and CDR2 YYREEE (reference sequence). The CDR3 is 16 amino acids. V trimming: 4 bases; J trimming: 5 bases; junction bases outside the gene matches: 7. The CDR3 spells CASSGLLAGGIDTQYF. CDR3 DNA: TGTGCCAGCAGCGGACTACTAGCGGGAGGGATAGATACGCAGTATTTT.

The V gene is TRBV25-1, the J gene TRBJ2-5; 11 nucleotides line up with TRBD1. The last part of the DNA fits TRBJ2-7 better; the J call may be wrong. Germline V lookup: CDR1 MGHDK, CDR2 SYGVNS. The CDR3 contains 14 residues. The CDR3: CATADRGLSYEQYF. Written as DNA, the CDR3 is TGTGCCACCGCGGACAGGGGGCTTTCCTACGAGCAGTACTTC.

V usage is TRBV27 and J usage is TRBJ1-6; TRBD1 agrees at 7 bases. Germline CDR1 and CDR2: MNHEY and SMNVEV (reference sequence). The CDR3 length is 14 residues. Trimming took 5 bases from V and 7 from J; bases not matched to a gene: 5. CDR3 coding DNA: TGTGCCAGCAGTGTGAGGGGGCGGAATTCACCCCTCCACTTT. Its translation: CASSVRGRNSPLHF.

The rearrangement joins TRBV2 to TRBJ1-5; the D is unclear. The germline CDR1 and CDR2 sequences are SNHLY and FYNNEI. This CDR3 has 13 amino acids. V was clipped by 5 bases and J by 4 bases, with 9 bases between them. The CDR3 is CASSPTGNQPQHF. CDR3 bases: TGTGCCAGCAGTCCCACCGGGAATCAGCCCCAGCATTTT.

The rearrangement joins TRBV6-6 to TRBJ1-2; weak D call: TRBD1 (5 bases). Deletions cut 6 bases from V and 8 bases from J, with 16 bases between. The germline CDR1 and CDR2 sequences are MNHNY and SVGAGI (reference sequence). This CDR3 contains 13 residues. The CDR3 DNA reads TGTGCCAGCAGACGGGACGTTGGAGGGGGCTACACCTTC. Translated, it gives CASRRDVGGGYTF.

A few counts support this clone. The chain joins TRBV29-1 to TRBJ1-1; TRBD1 agrees at 7 bases. Germline V CDR1 and CDR2: SQVTM, ANQGSEA. CDR3 length: 13 amino acids. Germline trimming cut 3 bases from V and 3 bases from J; bases unmatched to any gene: 4. The CDR3 sequence: CSVDRTGYTEAFF. The CDR3 DNA is TGCAGCGTTGACCGGACAGGTTACACTGAAGCTTTCTTT. The full variable domain, rest sourced from reference TRBV29-1 and TRBJ1-1, is SAVISQKPSRDICQRGTSLTIQCQVDSQVTMMFWYRQQPGQSLTLIATANQGSEATYESGFVIDKFPISRPNLTFSTLTVSNMSPEDSSIYLCSVDRTGYTEAFFGQGTRLTVV.

This clone was counted only a few times. The chain combines TRBV27 with TRBJ1-2, with TRBD1 as a possible D gene (5 bases). This CDR3 is 15 amino acids long. Looked up from germline, CDR1 is MNHEY and CDR2 is SMNVEV (reference sequence). V lost 1 base to trimming and J lost 0 bases, with 9 bases between them. CDR3 nucleotides: TGTGCCAGCAGTTTATATGGGGCAGCTAACTATGGCTACACCTTC. Amino acids: CASSLYGAANYGYTF.

This clone was found a few times. The genes are TRBV19 and TRBJ1-2; D gene ambiguous. Germline V gene data show CDR1 as LNHDA and CDR2 as SQIVND (reference sequence). Trimming stripped 3 bases from V and 0 bases from J, with 5 bases between. This CDR3 spans 13 amino acids. In nucleotides, the CDR3 is TGTGCCAGTAGTATCGCGGCTAACTATGGCTACACCTTC. This translates into CASSIAANYGYTF.

The table lists this clone with a few counts. The chain recombines TRBV7-8 with TRBJ1-5, with 7 bases identical to TRBD1. The V segment lost 3 bases and the J segment 0 bases; nucleotides outside the gene matches: 11. The CDR3 runs 18 residues. CDR1 is SGHVS, CDR2 FQNEAQ, per germline. The CDR3 sequence: CASSLTPGTEYSNQPQHF. Here the CDR3 DNA reads TGTGCCAGCAGCTTGACCCCCGGGACAGAATATAGCAATCAGCCCCAGCATTTT.

The genes are TRBV28 and TRBJ1-2; the D gene is possibly TRBD1 (5 bases). The CDR3 loop spans 14 amino acids. Between the trimmed V and J ends, which lost 4 bases and 7 bases, there was a span of 16 bases. Germline values: CDR1 MDHEN, CDR2 SYDVKM. The CDR3 coding sequence is TGTGCCAGCAGTTCTGGGCCCCTGACAGTTGGCTACACCTTC. Translation gives CASSSGPLTVGYTF.

The chain recombines TRBV29-1 with TRBJ1-2; possibly TRBD1 for D (6 bases). From germline, CDR1 is SQVTM and CDR2 ANQGSEA. V lost 6 bases and J 7 bases, leaving 9 bases between the germline ends. CDR3 length equals 10 residues. The CDR3 DNA sequence: TGCAGCGTAGGGACATCTGGCTACACCTTC. Residues: CSVGTSGYTF. Full variable domain (missing parts from reference TRBV29-1 and TRBJ1-2): SAVISQKPSRDICQRGTSLTIQCQVDSQVTMMFWYRQQPGQSLTLIATANQGSEATYESGFVIDKFPISRPNLTFSTLTVSNMSPEDSSIYLCSVGTSGYTFGSGTRLTVV.